Here is one T cell receptor beta chain with its context. What it binds is not known. This entry comes from a study of cytomegalovirus exposure and HLA in healthy donors. Points from the study as a whole: A later analysis reportedly identified an Asian-associated ancestry cluster as carrying fewer N-insertions than the roughly 720-donor mean.

The PCR ran on 60 Vbeta and 13 Jbeta primers. This table comes from immunoSEQ multiplex PCR, and its TCRdb copy is limited to in-frame clones, with some not included. The sample comprises about 150,000 clones, roughly 72% of which are singletons, and 2.1% rests with the top ten. The CDR3 runs to 17 residues. CDR1 and CDR2 (germline): SGHDT, YYEEEE. Trimming at V came to 4 bases and at J to 4 bases, leaving 11 bases not matched to a gene. The clonotype originates from a man between 35 and 55 years old in good health and CMV-seronegative. This chain joins TRBV5-6 and TRBJ1-3; 10 nucleotides match TRBD1. Sequenced: PBMCs. The CDR3 loop is CASSRGPGQGTGNTIYF. Here the CDR3 DNA reads TGTGCCAGCAGCCGAGGGCCGGGACAGGGGACGGGAAACACCATATATTTT.